The 19 T cell receptor beta chains reported below all come from one sample, sequenced in a study of identical twins. A single record per CDR3 protein comes from TCRdb applying MiXCR to the 5' RACE reads. The sample includes 240,000 or so distinct CDR3 sequences, roughly a tenth seen only once; the top ten take about 9.1%. Sequenced sample: memory T cells sorted from blood. The receptors stem from a man in his fifties or sixties in good health.

This chain joins TRBV29-1 and TRBJ2-1; the D gene is possibly TRBD2 (6 bases). Germline lookup yields CDR1 SQVTM and CDR2 ANQGSEA. The CDR3 extends over 16 amino acids. V lost 5 bases, J lost 0 bases, and 17 bases lay in between. This CDR3 reads CSVYGAGGSSYNEQFF. The CDR3 DNA sequence: TGCAGCGTTTATGGGGCCGGAGGGAGCTCCTACAATGAGCAGTTCTTC.

This clonotype was detected many times. This chain links TRBV19 with TRBJ1-2; 9 bases line up with TRBD1. The V and J ends lost 3 bases and 3 bases, in that order; junction bases with no gene match: 5. The germline V gene encodes CDR1 LNHDA and CDR2 SQIVND (reference sequence). The CDR3 extends over 15 amino acids. The CDR3 nucleotides read TGTGCCAGTAGTATTGGGACAGGGTTCGACTATGGCTACACCTTC. It yields the protein CASSIGTGFDYGYTF. The full variable domain, with the rest looked up from reference TRBV19 and TRBJ1-2, is DGGITQSPKYLFRKEGQNVTLSCEQNLNHDAMYWYRQDPGQGLRLIYYSQIVNDFQKGDIAEGYSVSREKKESFPLTVTSAQKNPTAFYLCASSIGTGFDYGYTFGSGTRLTVV.

The genes are TRBV19 and TRBJ2-3, with D unresolved. Germline lookup yields CDR1 LNHDA and CDR2 SQIVND (reference sequence). Trimming took off 4 bases at V and 4 bases at J, with 3 bases between the two ends. The CDR3 spans 11 residues. The DNA for the CDR3 is TGTGCCAGTAGTACGTCAGATACGCAGTATTTT. Its protein product is CASSTSDTQYF.

This clonotype has a count of ten or more. The chain couples TRBV6-2 or TRBV6-3 to TRBJ1-5; the D is unclear. The ends were cut back, 6 bases at V and 6 bases at J, with 15 bases in the middle. Germline V gene sequence: CDR1 MNHEY, CDR2 SVGEGT. CDR3 length equals 14 residues. CDR3 amino acids: CASSRGPEGQPQHF. In nucleotides, the CDR3 is TGTGCCAGCAGCCGTGGGCCTGAAGGTCAGCCCCAGCATTTT.

This clonotype was detected many times. The chain recombines TRBV4-1 with TRBJ2-1, with D tentatively TRBD2 (6 bases). This CDR3 contains 14 residues. Trimming cost V 1 base and J 7 bases, with 11 bases left between them. Per the germline V gene, CDR1 is MGHRA and CDR2 is YSYEKL. Written as DNA, the CDR3 is TGCGCCAGCAGCCAAGGAATGACTAGTAATGAGCAGTTCTTC. Translating it yields CASSQGMTSNEQFF.

This clonotype has a single count. This rearrangement joins TRBV7-6 to TRBJ1-5, with TRBD1 identical over 7 bases. With V trimmed by 5 bases and J by 2 bases, 6 bases remained unmatched. Germline V CDR1 and CDR2: SGHVS, FNYEAQ. The CDR3 totals 15 residues. CDR3 residues: CASSATGVGNQPQHF. For the CDR3, the DNA is TGTGCCAGCAGCGCAACAGGGGTGGGCAATCAGCCCCAGCATTTT.

This clonotype has ten or more counts. The chain combines TRBV29-1 with TRBJ2-1; 12 bases fit TRBD2. Looked up from germline, CDR1 is SQVTM and CDR2 is ANQGSEA. There are 13 residues in the CDR3. The CDR3 nucleotides read TGCAGTCTAGCGGGAGGGGTATACAATGAGCAGTTCTTC. Amino acids: CSLAGGVYNEQFF.

For the CDR3, the DNA is TGTGCCAGCAGTTTAGTACCTAGGGGTTCACCCCTCCACTTT. Amino acid sequence: CASSLVPRGSPLHF. The chain recombines TRBV12-3 or TRBV12-4 with TRBJ1-6, with D possibly TRBD1 on 5 matching bases. V dropped 1 base and J dropped 9 bases, with 10 bases sitting between them. This CDR3 has 14 residues.

This clonotype showed up just a few times. The chain carries TRBV7-8 and TRBJ2-1, with a tentative D call TRBD2 (5 bases). From germline, CDR1 is SGHVS and CDR2 FQNEAQ. This CDR3 region has 17 residues. V dropped 5 bases and J dropped 8 bases, with 25 bases sitting between them. The CDR3 is CASSPRASLSFLDEQFF. The CDR3 DNA reads TGTGCCAGCAGCCCCCGGGCTAGCTTATCCTTTTTGGATGAGCAGTTCTTC.

This clonotype was counted ten times or more. The chain is built from TRBV7-2 and TRBJ2-7; 7 nucleotides match TRBD2. Per germline, CDR1 SGHTA and CDR2 FQGNSA. Trimming cost V 0 bases and J 7 bases; bases outside gene matches: 6. This CDR3 has 14 residues. The CDR3 sequence is CASSLAGGGIEQYF. The DNA for the CDR3 is TGTGCCAGCAGCTTAGCCGGGGGAGGGATTGAGCAGTACTTC. Together with reference TRBV7-2 and TRBJ2-7, the CDR3 gives the full variable domain: GAGVSQSPSNKVTEKGKDVELRCDPISGHTALYWYRQSLGQGLEFLIYFQGNSAPDKSGLPSDRFSAERTGGSVSTLTIQRTQQEDSAVYLCASSLAGGGIEQYFGPGTRLTVT.

This clonotype was recorded at least ten times. The chain recombines TRBV9 with TRBJ2-5, with 7 bases aligning to TRBD2. This CDR3 has 16 residues. Germline values: CDR1 SGDLS, CDR2 YYNGEE. V lost 0 bases, J lost 0 bases, and 5 bases stayed unmatched. CDR3 amino acids: CASSVATGTNQETQYF. The CDR3 bases are TGTGCCAGCAGCGTAGCTACCGGGACTAACCAAGAGACCCAGTACTTC.

This clonotype was observed a few times. This chain links TRBV28 with TRBJ2-7; tentative D call: TRBD1 (6 bases). This CDR3 spans 14 amino acids. Deletions cut 2 bases from V and 5 bases from J, with 13 bases between. Germline CDR1 MDHEN, CDR2 SYDVKM. In nucleotides, the CDR3 is TGTGCCAGCAGTTTAGGTACCAGGGGCCACGAGCAGTACTTC. Its protein product is CASSLGTRGHEQYF.

At least ten counts were recorded for this clonotype. The V and J genes are TRBV7-3 and TRBJ2-2, with 14 bases matching TRBD2. Trimming removed 5 bases from V and 5 bases from J; junction bases left unmatched: 13. Germline CDR1 SGHTA, CDR2 FQGTGA. The CDR3 runs 19 residues. CDR3 residues: CASSKWGTSGSEGTGELFF. In nucleotides, the CDR3 is TGTGCCAGCAGCAAATGGGGGACTAGCGGGAGTGAGGGGACCGGGGAGCTGTTTTTT.

This clonotype was detected many times. The chain couples TRBV20-1 to TRBJ1-6, with D unresolved. The CDR3 sequence is 16 residues long. Germline assignment: CDR1 DFQATT and CDR2 SNEGSKA (reference sequence). The germline V and J ends were trimmed by 0 bases and 1 base, with 10 bases remaining between them. CDR3 protein: CSARDQRFSYNSPLHF. In DNA, the CDR3 is TGCAGTGCTAGAGATCAAAGATTTTCCTATAATTCACCCCTCCACTTT.

The chain combines TRBV20-1 with TRBJ2-4; TRBD2 aligns across 11 bases. Germline CDR1 and CDR2: DFQATT and SNEGSKA (reference sequence). The V gene end was trimmed by 1 base and the J gene end by 4 bases; junction bases not matched to a gene: 6. The CDR3 sequence is 16 residues long. CDR3 nucleotide sequence: TGCAGTGCTAGAGCCGCACTAGCGGGGGAAAAAAACATTCAGTACTTC. This encodes CSARAALAGEKNIQYF.

Ten or more counts support this clonotype. The chain has TRBV7-8 and TRBJ2-7, with 9 positions matching TRBD1. The V gene end was trimmed by 5 bases and the J gene end by 6 bases; junction bases not matched to a gene: 8. CDR1 and CDR2 from the germline V gene are SGHVS and FQNEAQ. CDR3 length equals 14 residues. The CDR3 spells CASSPHRGLLEQYF. The CDR3, as DNA: TGTGCCAGCAGCCCCCACAGGGGGCTACTCGAGCAGTACTTC.

This clonotype was seen only a few times. The chain employs TRBV6-2 or TRBV6-3 and TRBJ2-7, with a tentative D call TRBD2 (5 bases). With 0 bases removed from V and 0 bases from J, the gap between germline ends came to 15 bases. This CDR3 has 17 amino acids. Germline V CDR1 and CDR2: MNHEY, SVGEGT. The CDR3: CASSYSRSGGFSYEQYF. As DNA, the CDR3 is TGTGCCAGCAGTTACTCGAGGTCCGGCGGGTTCTCCTACGAGCAGTACTTC.

This clonotype was observed a few times. The CDR3 spells CASPRIHTDTQYF. The CDR3 nucleotides are TGTGCCAGTCCCCGGATACACACAGATACGCAGTATTTT. The chain joins TRBV7-6 to TRBJ2-3, with unresolved D. Germline CDR1 is SGHVS and CDR2 is FNYEAQ. The V and J ends lost 9 bases and 2 bases respectively, with 12 bases between them. This CDR3 comprises 13 residues.

There are many counts of this clonotype. This chain connects TRBV5-5 to TRBJ1-1; unclear D gene. V lost 6 bases and J lost 2, with 14 bases in between. CDR1 is SGHKS and CDR2 is YYEKEE in the germline V gene (reference sequence). The CDR3 length is 14 residues. CDR3 bases: TGTGCCAGCATCCAAAGAGGGATCAACACTGAAGCTTTCTTT. Encoded protein: CASIQRGINTEAFF.